This note documents a single T cell receptor (beta chain) sequence. This record comes from a study of technical replicates of blood from several donors. The protocol was immunoSEQ multiplex PCR, while the TCRdb copy is restricted to in-frame clones and leaves out a portion. Of under 95,000 clones listed, approximately 95% are singletons. CDR3 size: 14 residues. The V end was cut by 6 bases, the J end by 7 bases, with 15 bases between. Germline V gene data show CDR1 as MNHEY and CDR2 as SVGAGI. Sequenced material: T cells isolated from PBMCs. The rearrangement joins TRBV6-5 to TRBJ1-4; D gene unclear. The receptor comes from a human donor in good health. CDR3 sequence: CASRRTTFGEKLFF. Written as DNA, the CDR3 is TGTGCCAGCAGACGCACTACGTTTGGTGAAAAACTGTTTTTT.